This TCR beta chain was identified during a study of TIL therapy for anti-PD-1-resistant metastatic lung cancer. Sequencing used immunoSEQ v3. TCRdb keeps only in-frame clones here, not all; method: immunoSEQ multiplex PCR. Of more than 90,000 clones listed, about two thirds were seen once; the top ten hold approximately 9.9%. Regarding the study as a whole: Many TIL product clones were absent from baseline tumor, suggesting clonal contraction.

Sample time point: pre-treatment sample, taken before nivolumab and TIL therapy. Most excised metastases sampled were pleural nodules or supraclavicular lymph nodes. To note about this clone: Its antigen is still unknown.

The clonotype was recovered from a person aged 25 to 79 with non-small cell lung cancer. The starting material was tumor tissue, obtained at baseline.

CDR3 sequence: CASSLKFGAQPQHF. Written as DNA, the CDR3 is TGTGCCAGCAGTTTAAAATTTGGGGCTCAGCCCCAGCATTTT. The V gene is TRBV27, the J gene TRBJ1-5; D possibly corresponds to TRBD1 (5 bases). Germline V gene data show CDR1 as MNHEY and CDR2 as SMNVEV (reference sequence). The CDR3 totals 14 residues. V lost 2 bases to trimming and J lost 6 bases, with 11 bases between them.